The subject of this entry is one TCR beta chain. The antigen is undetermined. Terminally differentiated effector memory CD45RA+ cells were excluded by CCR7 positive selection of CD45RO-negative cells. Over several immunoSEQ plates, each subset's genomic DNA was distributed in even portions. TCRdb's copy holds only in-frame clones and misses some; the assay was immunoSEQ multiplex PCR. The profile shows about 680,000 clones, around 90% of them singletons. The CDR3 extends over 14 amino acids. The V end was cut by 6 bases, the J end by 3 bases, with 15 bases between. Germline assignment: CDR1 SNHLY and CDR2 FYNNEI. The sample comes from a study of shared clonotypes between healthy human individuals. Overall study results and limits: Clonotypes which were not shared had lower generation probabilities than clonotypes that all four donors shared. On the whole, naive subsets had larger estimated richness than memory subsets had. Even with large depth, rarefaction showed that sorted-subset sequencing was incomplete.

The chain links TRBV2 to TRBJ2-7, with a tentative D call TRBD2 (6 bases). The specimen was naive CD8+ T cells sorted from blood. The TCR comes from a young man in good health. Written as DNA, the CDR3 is TGTGCCAGCAGCGACACCTGGACTAACTACGAGCAGTACTTC. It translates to CASSDTWTNYEQYF.